One and the same sample provided the 13 T cell receptor beta chains below, sequenced in a study of cytomegalovirus exposure and HLA in healthy donors. Primers included in the PCR were 60 Vbeta and 13 Jbeta primers. Data came from immunoSEQ multiplex PCR; TCRdb stores just in-frame clones and leaves some out. The sample holds some 250,000 clones; 81% are singletons and the top ten take approximately 8.4%. Material for sequencing was PBMCs. Source of these receptors: a woman aged 55-70 years in good health and CMV-seropositive.

This sequence joins TRBV5-1 and TRBJ2-2; 10 bases are shared with TRBD1. Germline CDR1 and CDR2: SGHRS and YFSETQ. The length of the CDR3 is 15 residues. J lost 5 bases, V lost 8 bases, and 9 bases had no gene match. CDR3 protein: CASYSGTGETGELFF. CDR3 in DNA: TGCGCCAGTTATTCCGGGACAGGGGAGACCGGGGAGCTGTTTTTT.

In DNA, the CDR3 is TGTGCCAGCAGCTTTACTAGCGGGATCCCCTCGAACACCGGGGAGCTGTTTTTT. It translates to CASSFTSGIPSNTGELFF. The chain recombines TRBV11-3 with TRBJ2-2; 10 nucleotides agree with TRBD2. This CDR3 contains 18 residues. V shed 3 bases and J 0 bases; nucleotides not matched to a gene: 7. The germline CDR1 and CDR2 sequences are SGHNT and YENEEA. Variable domain in full (rest from reference TRBV11-3 and TRBJ2-2): EAGVVQSPRYKIIEKKQPVAFWCNPISGHNTLYWYLQNLGQGPELLIRYENEEAVDDSQLPKDRFSAERLKGVDSTLKIQPAELGDSAVYLCASSFTSGIPSNTGELFFGEGSRLTVL.

The gene calls are TRBV6-4 and TRBJ2-1; 7 positions match TRBD2. The CDR3 sequence is 13 residues long. J gave up 7 bases and V 4 bases, and 4 bases lay outside the gene matches. CDR1 and CDR2 from the germline V gene are MRHNA and SNTAGT. CDR3 sequence: CASSAAGRNEQFF. The CDR3 DNA sequence: TGTGCCAGCAGTGCGGCCGGGAGGAATGAGCAGTTCTTC.

J is TRBJ2-7 and V is TRBV5-6; possible D gene TRBD2, 5 bases. Per germline, CDR1 SGHDT and CDR2 YYEEEE. This CDR3 has 11 amino acids. V lost 3 bases, J lost 6 bases, and 7 bases lay in between. CDR3 nucleotide sequence: TGTGCCAGCAGCTACGGAGGCGAGCAGTACTTC. It yields the protein CASSYGGEQYF.

This chain links TRBV4-1 with TRBJ2-2; TRBD2 aligns across 12 bases. J lost 5 bases, V lost 0 bases, and 7 bases had no gene match. There are 18 residues in the CDR3. Germline lookup yields CDR1 MGHRA and CDR2 YSYEKL. As DNA, the CDR3 is TGCGCCAGCAGCCAAGAGACTAGCGGGAGTTTGAAGACCGGGGAGCTGTTTTTT. Translation: CASSQETSGSLKTGELFF.

CDR3 sequence reads: CASRQTGTSTGELFF. Here the CDR3 DNA reads TGCGCCAGCAGGCAGACAGGGACATCAACCGGGGAGCTGTTTTTT. The rearrangement joins TRBV10-2 to TRBJ2-2, with 7 bases matching TRBD1. The germline V gene encodes CDR1 WSHSY and CDR2 SAAADI. V lost 6 bases and J lost 5; bases outside the gene matches: 9. This CDR3 is built from 15 residues.

This clone was recorded a few times. The J gene is TRBJ1-3, the V gene TRBV6-4; 9 bases map to TRBD1. With 11 bases clipped from V and 4 bases from J, the junction kept 6 bases outside the gene matches. Germline loops: CDR1 MRHNA, CDR2 SNTAGT. This CDR3 contains 13 residues. CDR3 coding DNA: TGTGCCCGCGGGACAGGGTCAGGAAACACCATATATTTT. Protein sequence: CARGTGSGNTIYF.

This clone turned up a few times. The rearrangement uses TRBV10-3 and TRBJ1-2, with TRBD1 matching over 7 bases. Germline CDR1 is ENHRY and CDR2 is SYGVKD. The V gene end was trimmed by 2 bases and the J gene end by 4 bases; junction bases not matched to a gene: 7. The CDR3 is made up of 15 amino acids. CDR3 nucleotides: TGTGCCATCAGTGAGCGAGACAGGGCCCCCTATGGCTACACCTTC. Its translation: CAISERDRAPYGYTF.

The chain is built from TRBV12-5 and TRBJ2-7, with 8 bases aligning to TRBD1. The CDR3 extends over 13 amino acids. V trimming: 1 base; J trimming: 7 bases; junction bases outside the gene matches: 3. CDR1 is LGHNT, CDR2 FRNRAP, per germline. CDR3 protein: CASGLETGVEQYF. The CDR3 DNA is TGTGCTAGTGGTTTGGAGACAGGGGTTGAGCAGTACTTC.

The chain links TRBV6-5 to TRBJ2-7; 11 nucleotides agree with TRBD2. The length of the CDR3 is 15 residues. With V trimmed by 6 bases and J by 2 bases, 6 bases remained unmatched. Germline CDR1 is MNHEY and CDR2 is SVGAGI. The CDR3 sequence is CASRRGTSGPYEQYF. The CDR3 nucleotides read TGTGCCAGCAGACGTGGGACTAGCGGACCCTACGAGCAGTACTTC.

This rearrangement joins TRBV2 to TRBJ1-2, with TRBD1 matching 8 bases. Germline V CDR1 and CDR2: SNHLY, FYNNEI. This CDR3 has 14 amino acids. V lost 8 bases, J lost 3 bases, and 8 bases stayed unmatched. The chain's CDR3 is CASLTPGQDYGYTF. The DNA for the CDR3 is TGTGCCAGCCTCACTCCGGGACAGGACTATGGCTACACCTTC.

Comment on this clone: A junction end diverges from the germline sequence, so it may reflect a read error. This rearrangement joins TRBV7-9 to TRBJ2-1, with 12 bases fitting TRBD2. Germline V gene data show CDR1 as SEHNR and CDR2 as FQNEAQ (reference sequence). The CDR3 runs 15 residues. This chain's CDR3 is CSSSRGLAGSNEQFF. The CDR3, as DNA: TGTTCCAGCAGCAGAGGACTAGCGGGAAGCAATGAGCAGTTCTTC. Full variable domain (missing parts from reference TRBV7-9 and TRBJ2-1): DTGVSQNPRHKITKRGQNVTFRCDPISEHNRLYWYRQTLGQGPEFLTYFQNEAQLEKSRLLSDRFSAERPKGSFSTLEIQRTEQGDSAMYLCSSSRGLAGSNEQFFGPGTRLTVL.

CDR3 in DNA: TGTGCCAGCAGCTTGCGGCAGGGAGGAACTGAAGCTTTCTTT. Residues: CASSLRQGGTEAFF. The rearrangement joins TRBV5-4 to TRBJ1-1; TRBD1 might be the D (5 bases). Germline V gene lookup returns CDR1 SGHNT and CDR2 YYREEE (reference sequence). The CDR3 loop spans 14 amino acids. V was trimmed by 1 base and J by 5 bases, leaving 12 bases between them. The full variable domain, with the rest looked up from reference TRBV5-4 and TRBJ1-1, is ETGVTQSPTHLIKTRGQQVTLRCSSQSGHNTVSWYQQALGQGPQFIFQYYREEENGRGNFPPRFSGLQFPNYSSELNVNALELDDSALYLCASSLRQGGTEAFFGQGTRLTVV.